The rows below give T cell receptor beta chains drawn from one sample of a study of blood T cell repertoires in COVID-19. Clones were read by immunoSEQ multiplex PCR, and TCRdb kept only the in-frame ones, dropping some. The top ten clones hold roughly 6.6% of a sample with just under 350,000 clones, around nine tenths of them seen once. The specimen was peripheral blood. The receptor set was obtained from a woman in her seventies with COVID-19, enrolled during active disease. The CDR3 runs from the conserved cysteine through the conserved F or W. A D gene is named only where the DNA matches it firmly. Not all rows give a size; the values are once, few, many and, for expanded clones, a class.

TRBV6-5,NA,NA,TRBJ1-1,TGTGCCAGCAGGCCGGTAGGGGGGGCCACTGAAGCTTTCTTT,CASRPVGGATEAFF
TRBV19,TRBD1,NA,TRBJ1-5,TGTGCCAGTAGTAAGGGTTGGGACAGGGGGCTTGATCAGCCCCAGCATTTT,CASSKGWDRGLDQPQHF
TRBV27,NA,NA,TRBJ1-1,TGTGCCAGCAGCTACCGGGGAGGCCACACTGAAGCTTTCTTT,CASSYRGGHTEAFF
TRBV19,TRBD1,NA,TRBJ1-1,TGTGCCACCCTAAGGACAGGGGGCGCTGAAGCTTTCTTT,CATLRTGGAEAFF
TRBV27,NA,NA,TRBJ1-5,TGTGCCAGCAGTTCCACACAGGGAATAGGCCTAAATCAGCCCCAGCATTTT,CASSSTQGIGLNQPQHF
TRBV5-1,NA,NA,TRBJ2-2,TGCGCCAGCAGCTGGACCGCCGGGGGTGACACCGGGGAGCTGTTTTTT,CASSWTAGGDTGELFF
TRBV29-1,NA,NA,TRBJ1-1,TGCAGCGTGAAAAGGGGGAACACTGAAGCTTTCTTT,CSVKRGNTEAFF
TRBV28,NA,NA,TRBJ1-1,TGTGCCAGCAGTTCGCCACAGGGAATCACTGAAGCTTTCTTT,CASSSPQGITEAFF
TRBV21-1,NA,once,TRBJ2-1,TGTGCCAGCAGCAAGAGAACTTTCGGGTCCGGGGGGCAATACAATGAGCAGTTCTTC,CASSKRTFGSGGQYNEQFF
TRBV5-6,NA,NA,TRBJ2-7,TGTGCCAGCAGCTTGGCCGGCAAGGGGAACGCGCACGAGCAGTACTTC,CASSLAGKGNAHEQYF
TRBV10-1,NA,NA,TRBJ1-4,TGCGCCAGCTCCCGCAGGGGCGAGGAGGAAAAACTGTTTTTT,CASSRRGEEEKLFF
TRBV12-5,NA,NA,TRBJ2-1,TGTGCTAGTGGTATAAACAATGAGCAGTTCTTC,CASGINNEQFF
TRBV9,TRBD1,once,TRBJ2-5,TGTGCCAGCAGCGCCCGACCGGGACAGGGGACGGAGACCCAGTACTTC,CASSARPGQGTETQYF
TRBV7-2,TRBD2,NA,TRBJ2-3,TGTGCCAGCAGTTTGCCTCGAGCGGGGGGGACGCAGTATTTT,CASSLPRAGGTQYF
TRBV6-5,TRBD1,NA,TRBJ2-5,TGTGCCAGCAGTCGGGACAGTATTCAAGAGACCCAGTACTTC,CASSRDSIQETQYF
TRBV11-2,TRBD1,NA,TRBJ1-1,TGTGCCAGCAGCTACAGGGGTGGTAACACTGAAGCTTTCTTT,CASSYRGGNTEAFF
TRBV6-5,NA,NA,TRBJ2-7,TGTGCCAGCAGTCCACCGTACAGCACCTACGAGCAGTACTTC,CASSPPYSTYEQYF
TRBV10-3,TRBD1,NA,TRBJ1-3,TGTGCCATCAGCCCAGGTCCCGGGACAGGGGGCTCTGGAAACACCATATATTTT,CAISPGPGTGGSGNTIYF
TRBV6-6,NA,NA,TRBJ1-2,TGTGCCAGCAGTTATCAGTATGGCTACACCTTC,CASSYQYGYTF
TRBV29-1,NA,NA,TRBJ1-2,TGCAGCGTTAGGACTAACCGGGCCTATGGCTACACCTTC,CSVRTNRAYGYTF
TRBV11-2,NA,NA,TRBJ1-1,TGTGCCGGGCGCCGGATGAACACTGAAGCTTTCTTT,CAGRRMNTEAFF
TRBV18,TRBD1,few,TRBJ1-2,TGTGCCAGCTCTCCCAGGACAGGGGGCTCGAACTATGGCTACACCTTC,CASSPRTGGSNYGYTF
TRBV11-3,NA,NA,TRBJ1-1,TGTGCCAGCAGCAAGGGGTCCACTGAAGCTTTCTTT,CASSKGSTEAFF
TRBV7-2,TRBD2,NA,TRBJ2-3,TGTGCCAGCAGCCAGACTAGCGGGGGACTCACAGATACGCAGTATTTT,CASSQTSGGLTDTQYF
TRBV28,NA,NA,TRBJ1-1,TGTGCCAGCAGTTGGCGGGGCACTGAAGCTTTCTTT,CASSWRGTEAFF
TRBV15,NA,NA,TRBJ1-2,TGTGCCGCATCAGGGGAGAGCTATGGCTACACCTTC,CAASGESYGYTF
TRBV12-3/TRBV12-4,NA,NA,TRBJ2-2,TGTGCCAGCAGTCGGAGCGGGGAGCTGTTTTTT,CASSRSGELFF
TRBV4-3,TRBD1,many,TRBJ1-3,TGCGCCAGCAGCCAACAAACCGGGACAGGGACTTCTGGAAACACCATATATTTT,CASSQQTGTGTSGNTIYF